The 23 T cell receptor beta chains below were found in one sample sequenced in a study of graft-versus-host responses after intestinal transplantation. Sequencing was performed with immunoSEQ multiplex PCR; in TCRdb, only in-frame clones are kept and a portion is missing. The sample records about 27,000 clones, almost 85% being singletons. These receptors have no identified antigens. The starting material was unstimulated CD8+ T cells sorted from spleen or lymph node cells, obtained before transplant. The receptors originated from a human donor who was the organ donor for an intestinal transplant.

The chain carries TRBV7-9 and TRBJ2-1; D gene unclear. Deletions cut 6 bases from V and 6 bases from J, with 6 bases between. This CDR3 spans 11 amino acids. CDR1 and CDR2 (germline): SEHNR, FQNEAQ (reference sequence). CDR3: CASSWGNEQFF. The DNA of the CDR3 is TGTGCCAGCAGTTGGGGCAATGAGCAGTTCTTC.

The chain couples TRBV19 to TRBJ1-2, with D possibly matching TRBD1 (6 bases). The germline CDR1 and CDR2 sequences are LNHDA and SQIVND (reference sequence). The CDR3 is made up of 14 amino acids. The germline V and J ends were trimmed by 6 bases and 7 bases, with 18 bases remaining between them. The CDR3 reads CASRKPGDPRGYTF. The CDR3 DNA reads as TGTGCCAGTAGGAAACCAGGGGATCCCCGTGGCTACACCTTC. The full variable domain, its missing parts supplied by reference TRBV19 and TRBJ1-2, is DGGITQSPKYLFRKEGQNVTLSCEQNLNHDAMYWYRQDPGQGLRLIYYSQIVNDFQKGDIAEGYSVSREKKESFPLTVTSAQKNPTAFYLCASRKPGDPRGYTFGSGTRLTVV.

This chain uses TRBV29-1 with TRBJ2-7; D is perhaps TRBD1 (5 bases). Trimming pared 3 bases from V and 3 bases from J, leaving 15 bases between. This CDR3 contains 14 residues. Germline CDR1 and CDR2: SQVTM and ANQGSEA. The CDR3 region has the DNA TGCAGCGTTGAGGGCCTTGAAGGGGACTACGAGCAGTACTTC. Its protein is CSVEGLEGDYEQYF.

This clone was observed a few times. This rearrangement joins TRBV27 to TRBJ1-1; D unresolved. V shed 3 bases and J shed 1 base, with 6 bases lying between them. Germline CDR1 MNHEY, CDR2 SMNVEV (reference sequence). This CDR3 has 13 residues. CDR3 bases: TGTGCCAGCAGTTTTGCAGGGAACACTGAAGCTTTCTTT. Protein: CASSFAGNTEAFF.

This clone was seen only a few times. This chain links TRBV27 with TRBJ1-5; D may be TRBD1 (5 bases). V lost 4 bases and J 4 bases, leaving 8 bases between the germline ends. The germline CDR1 and CDR2 sequences are MNHEY and SMNVEV (reference sequence). The CDR3 extends over 13 amino acids. Here the CDR3 reads CASSWDGNQPQHF. The DNA for the CDR3 is TGTGCCAGCAGTTGGGACGGGAATCAGCCCCAGCATTTT.

The chain couples TRBV6-4 to TRBJ2-7; a weak D match, TRBD1 (6 bases). The CDR3 runs to 14 residues. Trimming left V 6 bases short and J 1 base short, with 13 bases between. Germline V gene lookup returns CDR1 MRHNA and CDR2 SNTAGT. CDR3 sequence: CASRQPGHSYEQYF. CDR3 DNA: TGTGCCAGCAGACAGCCGGGACATTCCTACGAGCAGTACTTC.

The J gene is TRBJ2-7, the V gene TRBV29-1; 7 nucleotides agree with TRBD1. The ends lost 4 bases at V and 4 bases at J; junction bases unmatched: 4. Germline loops: CDR1 SQVTM, CDR2 ANQGSEA. The CDR3 is made up of 12 amino acids. The CDR3 DNA follows: TGCAGCGTTGGGGACAGCCGATACGAGCAGTACTTC. Translated: CSVGDSRYEQYF.

The chain has TRBV4-1 and TRBJ2-3; 11 bases align to TRBD2. This CDR3 is built from 15 residues. Germline CDR1 is MGHRA and CDR2 is YSYEKL. With 4 bases clipped from V and 1 base from J, the junction kept 1 base outside the gene matches. This CDR3 reads CASSPTSGGTDTQYF. DNA for the CDR3: TGCGCCAGCAGCCCGACTAGCGGGGGCACAGATACGCAGTATTTT.

This clone was picked up one time. The chain recombines TRBV11-3 with TRBJ2-5; the D is unclear. Germline V gene lookup returns CDR1 SGHNT and CDR2 YENEEA. The V gene lost 6 bases and the J gene lost 4 bases, with 6 bases spanning the gap. The CDR3 runs to 11 residues. The CDR3 spells CASRIGETQYF. CDR3 coding DNA: TGTGCCAGCAGAATCGGAGAGACCCAGTACTTC.

This rearrangement joins TRBV6-5 to TRBJ1-2; D gene ambiguous. The CDR3 spans 13 residues. CDR1 and CDR2 from the germline V gene are MNHEY and SVGAGI. The V end lost 2 bases, the J end lost 6 bases, and 10 bases lay between the germline ends. The CDR3 loop is CASSYALSNGYTF. The CDR3 DNA follows: TGTGCCAGCAGTTACGCTCTCAGTAATGGCTACACCTTC.

In its sample, this clone was seen a few times. The CDR3 here is CASSVVGRGNTEAFF. DNA of the CDR3: TGTGCCAGCAGCGTAGTGGGGCGGGGGAACACTGAAGCTTTCTTT. The genes are TRBV9 and TRBJ1-1; a possible D gene is TRBD1 (5 bases). CDR1 is SGDLS and CDR2 is YYNGEE in the germline V gene. There are 15 residues in the CDR3. Trimming stripped 0 bases from V and 1 base from J, with 10 bases between. Full variable domain (missing parts from reference TRBV9 and TRBJ1-1): DSGVTQTPKHLITATGQRVTLRCSPRSGDLSVYWYQQSLDQGLQFLIQYYNGEERAKGNILERFSAQQFPDLHSELNLSSLELGDSALYFCASSVVGRGNTEAFFGQGTRLTVV.

This rearrangement joins TRBV28 to TRBJ2-7; 13 bases align to TRBD2. The V gene end was trimmed by 2 bases and the J gene end by 2 bases; junction bases not matched to a gene: 0. Germline CDR1 MDHEN, CDR2 SYDVKM. CDR3 length: 15 amino acids. The CDR3 nucleotides are TGTGCCAGCAGTTTAGGGACTAGCGGGACCTACGAGCAGTACTTC. Its protein is CASSLGTSGTYEQYF.

The genes are TRBV5-6 and TRBJ2-3; tentative D call: TRBD2 (5 bases). Germline assignment: CDR1 SGHDT and CDR2 YYEEEE. This CDR3 comprises 14 residues. V gave up 3 bases and J gave up 6 bases, with 14 bases separating them. In DNA form, the CDR3 reads TGTGCCAGCAGCTCCGGGTTCAGAGGGGATACGCAGTATTTT. It encodes CASSSGFRGDTQYF.

V usage is TRBV19 and J usage is TRBJ2-1; 7 bases are a match to TRBD2. Losses at the gene ends were 10 bases for V and 8 bases for J; bases not matched to a gene: 8. Germline V CDR1 and CDR2: LNHDA, SQIVND (reference sequence). This CDR3 has 12 residues. This CDR3 reads CATRTSKDEQFF. The CDR3 nucleotides read TGTGCCACCCGGACTAGTAAGGATGAGCAGTTCTTC.

The genes are TRBV6-1 and TRBJ1-4; 7 nucleotides match TRBD1. Germline V gives CDR1 MNHNS, CDR2 SASEGT. The CDR3 covers 15 residues. V lost 5 bases, J lost 4 bases, and 7 bases stayed unmatched. The DNA of the CDR3 is TGTGCCAGCAGTAAAGGACAGGCAGATAATGAAAAACTGTTTTTT. Its protein product is CASSKGQADNEKLFF.

This chain uses TRBV2 with TRBJ1-2; 7 bases agree with TRBD1. This CDR3 is 12 amino acids long. Germline trimming cut 10 bases from V and 4 bases from J; bases unmatched to any gene: 6. The germline V gene has CDR1 SNHLY and CDR2 FYNNEI. As DNA, the CDR3 is TGTGCCACGAAGGGACAGCCCTATGGCTACACCTTC. This translates into CATKGQPYGYTF. Looking up the rest from reference TRBV2 and TRBJ1-2 gives the full variable domain: EPEVTQTPSHQVTQMGQEVILRCVPISNHLYFYWYRQILGQKVEFLVSFYNNEISEKSEIFDDQFSVERPDGSNFTLKIRSTKLEDSAMYFCATKGQPYGYTFGSGTRLTVV.

This chain uses TRBV6-5 with TRBJ2-5, with D maybe TRBD1 (7 bases). Matching the DNA end better, TRBJ2-7 makes the J call doubtful. The germline V gene encodes CDR1 MNHEY and CDR2 SVGAGI. The CDR3 has 14 residues. The CDR3 protein is CASSYSGGGNEQYF. CDR3 bases: TGTGCCAGCAGTTACTCCGGAGGGGGCAACGAGCAGTACTTC.

This clone was counted between two and nine times. The genes are TRBV27 and TRBJ2-7, with D hard to call. CDR1 is MNHEY, CDR2 SMNVEV, per germline (reference sequence). Trimming shortened V by 2 bases and J by 2 bases, and 10 bases separated the two germline ends. The CDR3 spans 14 residues. The CDR3 DNA reads TGTGCCAGCAGTTTAGGGAAGGGCACCTACGAGCAGTACTTC. Translated, it gives CASSLGKGTYEQYF.

In nucleotides, the CDR3 is TGCGCCAGCAGGGGGAGTAGCGGGGCCCTCTACGAGCAGTACTTC. Amino acid sequence: CASRGSSGALYEQYF. The V call is TRBV5-1, the J call TRBJ2-7; 8 nucleotides line up with TRBD2. The CDR3 has 15 residues. Germline loops: CDR1 SGHRS, CDR2 YFSETQ. The J segment lost 3 bases and the V segment lost 5 bases, leaving 10 bases of the junction unmatched.

Regarding this clone: Other DNA sequences from this sample encode an identical CDR3 as well. The chain carries TRBV19 and TRBJ1-1; D unresolved. The germline CDR1 and CDR2 sequences are LNHDA and SQIVND (reference sequence). The CDR3 totals 12 residues. Trimming cost V 3 bases and J 1 base, with 3 bases left between them. The CDR3 loop is CASSIGNTEAFF. The CDR3 nucleotides are TGTGCCAGTAGTATCGGGAACACTGAAGCTTTCTTT.

The chain joins TRBV4-2 to TRBJ1-1; D may be TRBD1 (5 bases). Germline V lookup: CDR1 LGHNA, CDR2 YNFKEQ. V lost 4 bases, J lost 1 base, and 16 bases lay in between. The length of the CDR3 is 16 residues. This CDR3 is CASSLGTVRRNTEAFF. The DNA of the CDR3 is TGTGCCAGCAGCCTGGGGACGGTGAGGAGGAACACTGAAGCTTTCTTT.

This chain connects TRBV5-1 to TRBJ1-1; D remains unclear. V was pared by 4 bases and J by 3 bases, with 10 bases between. This CDR3 is built from 13 residues. Looked up from germline, CDR1 is SGHRS and CDR2 is YFSETQ. CDR3 bases: TGCGCCAGCAGCCCGCGGTTGGACACTGAAGCTTTCTTT. This codes for CASSPRLDTEAFF.

This chain joins TRBV19 and TRBJ1-5; unclear D gene. The CDR3 has 16 residues. Germline CDR1 and CDR2: LNHDA and SQIVND (reference sequence). V lost 7 bases and J 0 bases, leaving 16 bases between the germline ends. The CDR3 is CASTFRTQISNQPQHF. CDR3 nucleotides: TGTGCCAGTACGTTCAGGACCCAAATTAGCAATCAGCCCCAGCATTTT.